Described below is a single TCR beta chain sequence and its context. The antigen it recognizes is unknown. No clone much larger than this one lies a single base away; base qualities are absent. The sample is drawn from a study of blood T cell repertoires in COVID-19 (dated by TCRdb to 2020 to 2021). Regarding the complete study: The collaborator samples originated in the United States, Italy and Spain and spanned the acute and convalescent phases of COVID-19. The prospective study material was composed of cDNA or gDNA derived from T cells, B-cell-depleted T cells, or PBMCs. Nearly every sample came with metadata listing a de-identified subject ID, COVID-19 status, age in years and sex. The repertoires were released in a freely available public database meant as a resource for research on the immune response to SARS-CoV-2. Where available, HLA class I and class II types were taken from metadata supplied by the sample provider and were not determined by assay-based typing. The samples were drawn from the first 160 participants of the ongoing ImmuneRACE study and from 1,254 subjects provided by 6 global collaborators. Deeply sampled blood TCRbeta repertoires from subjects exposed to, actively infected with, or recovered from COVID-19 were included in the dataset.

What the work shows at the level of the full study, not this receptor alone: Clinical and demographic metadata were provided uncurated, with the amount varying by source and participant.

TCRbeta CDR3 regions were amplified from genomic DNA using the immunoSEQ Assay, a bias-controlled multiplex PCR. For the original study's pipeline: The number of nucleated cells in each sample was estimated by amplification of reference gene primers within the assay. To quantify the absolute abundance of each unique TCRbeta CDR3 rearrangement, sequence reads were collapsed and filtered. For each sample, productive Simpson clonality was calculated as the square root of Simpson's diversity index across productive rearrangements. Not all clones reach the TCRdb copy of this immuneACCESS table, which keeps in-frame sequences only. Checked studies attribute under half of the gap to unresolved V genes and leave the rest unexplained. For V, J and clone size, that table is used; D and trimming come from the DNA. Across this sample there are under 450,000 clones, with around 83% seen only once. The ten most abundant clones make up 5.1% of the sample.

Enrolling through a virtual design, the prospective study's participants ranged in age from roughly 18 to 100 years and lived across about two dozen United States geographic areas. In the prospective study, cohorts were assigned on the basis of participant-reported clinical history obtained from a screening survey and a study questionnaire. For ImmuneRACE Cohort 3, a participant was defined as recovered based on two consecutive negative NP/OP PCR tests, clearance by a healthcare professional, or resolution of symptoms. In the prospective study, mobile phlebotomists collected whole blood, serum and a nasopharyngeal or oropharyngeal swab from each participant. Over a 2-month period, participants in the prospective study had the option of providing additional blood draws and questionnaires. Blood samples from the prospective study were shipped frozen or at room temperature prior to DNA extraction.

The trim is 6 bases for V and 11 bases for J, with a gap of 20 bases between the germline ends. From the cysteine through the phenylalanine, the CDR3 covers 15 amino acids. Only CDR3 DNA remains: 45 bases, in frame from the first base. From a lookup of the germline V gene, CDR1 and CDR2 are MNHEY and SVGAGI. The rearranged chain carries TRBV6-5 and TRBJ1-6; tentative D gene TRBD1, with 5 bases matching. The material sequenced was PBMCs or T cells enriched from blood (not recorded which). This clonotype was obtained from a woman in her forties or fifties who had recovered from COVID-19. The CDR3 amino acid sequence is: CASRGRAGQRAPLHF. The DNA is TGTGCCAGCAGGGGCAGGGCTGGCCAACGGGCACCCCTCCACTTT.